The T cell receptor beta chain described here comes from a study of post-analysis software for immune sequencing data. The wider study: The courses of disease that were included comprised relapsing-remitting, secondary progressive and progressive-relapsing multiple sclerosis.

Study-level results: Controls had lower frequencies than patients of about 5 TRBV segments, which included TRBV5-6, TRBV5-1 and TRBV20-1. People with multiple sclerosis had a significantly lower normalized Chao1 diversity than controls did. Clustering by F measure revealed strong co-clustering among samples prepared together in one batch.

CDR1 is DFQATT, CDR2 SNEGSKA, per germline (reference sequence). V lost 5 bases and J lost 5; bases outside the gene matches: 4. The CDR3 contains 12 residues. TCR beta libraries were prepared from cDNA with unique molecular identifiers. Roughly 0.5 million cDNA molecules were obtained from about 0.98 to 11 million T cells. Each CDR3 protein is one row after TCRdb ran MiXCR on the PCR reads. The repertoire includes about half a million distinct CDR3 sequences, approximately 45% of them detected once, and around an eighth sits in the top ten. Note on this clonotype: The antigen is not known.

The TCR comes from a girl aged 5-17 years with multiple sclerosis. Sequencing was carried out using blood. The chain couples TRBV20-1 to TRBJ1-2; 8 bases match TRBD1. CDR3: CSAPRTGYGYTF. As DNA, the CDR3 is TGCAGTGCTCCCCGGACAGGGTATGGCTACACCTTC.